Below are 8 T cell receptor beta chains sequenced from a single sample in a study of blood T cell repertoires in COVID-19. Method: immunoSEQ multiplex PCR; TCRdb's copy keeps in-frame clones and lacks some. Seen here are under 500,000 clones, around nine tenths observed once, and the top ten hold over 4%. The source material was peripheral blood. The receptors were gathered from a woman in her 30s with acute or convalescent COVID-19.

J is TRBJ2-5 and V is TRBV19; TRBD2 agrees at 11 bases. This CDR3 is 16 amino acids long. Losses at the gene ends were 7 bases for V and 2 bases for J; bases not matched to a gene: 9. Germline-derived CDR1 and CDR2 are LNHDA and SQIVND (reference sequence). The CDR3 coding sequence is TGTGCCAGTATGGACGGGACTAGCGGTTTACAAGAGACCCAGTACTTC. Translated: CASMDGTSGLQETQYF.

CDR3 nucleotides: TGTGCCTGGAGCCCGGACAGGGGAGGTGGCTACACCTTC. As protein: CAWSPDRGGGYTF. The V call is TRBV30, the J call TRBJ1-2; TRBD1 aligns across 9 bases. CDR3 length: 13 residues. The germline gives CDR1 GTSNPN, CDR2 SVGIG (reference sequence). Trimming took 3 bases from V and 7 from J; bases not matched to a gene: 6.

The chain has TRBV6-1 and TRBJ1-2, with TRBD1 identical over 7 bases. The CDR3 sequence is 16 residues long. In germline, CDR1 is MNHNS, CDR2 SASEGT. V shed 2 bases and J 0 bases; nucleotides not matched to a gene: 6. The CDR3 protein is CASSETYDRANYGYTF. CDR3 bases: TGTGCCAGCAGTGAAACTTATGACAGGGCTAACTATGGCTACACCTTC.

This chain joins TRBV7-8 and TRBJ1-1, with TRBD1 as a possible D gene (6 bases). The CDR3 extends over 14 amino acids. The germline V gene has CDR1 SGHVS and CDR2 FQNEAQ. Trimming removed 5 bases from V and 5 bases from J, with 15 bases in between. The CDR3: CASSPPTGWTEAFF. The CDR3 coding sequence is TGTGCCAGCAGCCCGCCAACAGGGTGGACTGAAGCTTTCTTT. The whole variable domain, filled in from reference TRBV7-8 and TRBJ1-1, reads GAGVSQSPRYKVAKRGQDVALRCDPISGHVSLFWYQQALGQGPEFLTYFQNEAQLDKSGLPSDRFFAERPEGSVSTLKIQRTQQEDSAVYLCASSPPTGWTEAFFGQGTRLTVV.

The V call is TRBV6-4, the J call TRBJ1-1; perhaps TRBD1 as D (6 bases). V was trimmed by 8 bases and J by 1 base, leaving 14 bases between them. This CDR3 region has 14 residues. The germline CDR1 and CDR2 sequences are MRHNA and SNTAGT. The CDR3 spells CASGPGGANTEAFF. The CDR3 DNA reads TGTGCCAGCGGACCGGGGGGCGCGAACACTGAAGCTTTCTTT.

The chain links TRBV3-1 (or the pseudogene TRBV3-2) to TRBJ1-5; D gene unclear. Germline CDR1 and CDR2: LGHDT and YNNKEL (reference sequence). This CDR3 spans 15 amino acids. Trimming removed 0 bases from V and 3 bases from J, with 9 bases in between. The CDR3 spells CASSQDQVHNQPQHF. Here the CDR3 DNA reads TGTGCCAGCAGCCAAGATCAGGTTCACAATCAGCCCCAGCATTTT.

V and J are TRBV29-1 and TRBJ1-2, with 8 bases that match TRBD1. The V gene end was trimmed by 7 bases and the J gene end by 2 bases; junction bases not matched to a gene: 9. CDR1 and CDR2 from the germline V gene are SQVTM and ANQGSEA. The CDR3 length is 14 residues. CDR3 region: CSARAGGANYGYTF. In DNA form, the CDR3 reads TGCAGCGCGAGGGCAGGGGGCGCGAACTATGGCTACACCTTC.

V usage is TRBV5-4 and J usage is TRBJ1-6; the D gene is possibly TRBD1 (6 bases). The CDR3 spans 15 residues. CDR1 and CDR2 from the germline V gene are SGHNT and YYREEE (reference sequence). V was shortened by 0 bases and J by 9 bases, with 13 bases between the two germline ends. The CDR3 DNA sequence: TGTGCCAGCAGCTTGGATGGGACATCCGGTTCACCCCTCCACTTT. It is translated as CASSLDGTSGSPLHF.